Here is one T cell receptor (beta chain) with its context. Antigen unknown. Assay used: immunoSEQ multiplex PCR; TCRdb lists only in-frame clones, some missing. The data contain tens of thousands of clones, 60% to 80% of them singletons. V gave up 2 bases and J gave up 7 bases, with 11 bases separating them. Per the germline V gene, CDR1 is WSHSY and CDR2 is SAAADI. There are 13 residues in the CDR3. The sample comes from a study of T cell clones after liver transplantation. Overall study context: In this trial, immunosuppression withdrawal was attempted within 2 years of liver transplant. A pre-transplant mixed lymphocyte reaction with TCRbeta sequencing defined graft-donor-reactive clones followed in post-transplant blood. At least one year of complete immunosuppression withdrawal without enzymes over twice normal defined tolerance. Study-wide points: The donor-reactive repertoire was only partly measurable in two subjects, lacking donor cells.

The receptor was derived from a human patient who received a liver transplant. A share of the T cells may be of graft donor origin. This chain links TRBV10-2 with TRBJ1-2; D gene unclear. Sequences were derived from CD4+ T cells from blood, sampled at the 22-month timepoint. CDR3 region: CASSENRVSGYTF. The CDR3 nucleotides are TGCGCCAGCAGTGAGAACCGGGTTTCTGGCTACACCTTC.